A selection of T cell receptor beta chains follows, all from one sample in a study of T cells in Graves' hyperthyroidism and ophthalmopathy. Each CDR3 protein is one row after TCRdb ran MiXCR on the multiplex PCR reads. Among roughly 420,000 distinct CDR3 sequences, 15% to 19% were seen once, and the ten largest hold approximately 8%. Sequenced input: blood. The receptors here all came from a young woman with Graves' hyperthyroidism. Each CDR3 is given without its conserved first and last residue.

cdr3_aa: ASSLPSTSGGYTDTQY
v_call: TRBV7-8
j_call: TRBJ2-3

cdr3_aa: ASSSGRRETQY
v_call: TRBV12-3/TRBV12-4
j_call: TRBJ2-5

cdr3_aa: SVEQGRQGSIYGYT
v_call: TRBV29-1
j_call: TRBJ1-2

cdr3_aa: SASSRLRFKETQY
v_call: TRBV20-1
j_call: TRBJ2-5

cdr3_aa: ASSLGDRSNTGELF
v_call: TRBV28
j_call: TRBJ2-2

cdr3_aa: ASSITGREQF
v_call: TRBV6-1
j_call: TRBJ2-1

cdr3_aa: ASGYPSLIAKNIQY
v_call: TRBV19
j_call: TRBJ2-4

cdr3_aa: ASSTGGGADTQY
v_call: TRBV19
j_call: TRBJ2-3

cdr3_aa: ASSPDRGIRETQY
v_call: TRBV3-1
j_call: TRBJ2-5

cdr3_aa: SARETGLSSGNTIY
v_call: TRBV20-1
j_call: TRBJ1-3

cdr3_aa: ASSPGAGGIYEQY
v_call: TRBV18
j_call: TRBJ2-7

cdr3_aa: ASTKIAYGYT
v_call: TRBV5-6
j_call: TRBJ1-2

cdr3_aa: ASSPWRLAGGEQY
v_call: TRBV27
j_call: TRBJ2-7

cdr3_aa: ASSLGQGADYGYT
v_call: TRBV5-1
j_call: TRBJ1-2

cdr3_aa: ASSQGLAGDSSTDTQY
v_call: TRBV3-1
j_call: TRBJ2-3

cdr3_aa: ASSLSDSNEQF
v_call: TRBV27
j_call: TRBJ2-1

cdr3_aa: AGNRDKMNYGYT
v_call: TRBV2
j_call: TRBJ1-2

cdr3_aa: SVLQMFGAEQY
v_call: TRBV29-1
j_call: TRBJ2-7

cdr3_aa: SALDRGLDVRAF
v_call: TRBV20-1
j_call: TRBJ1-1

cdr3_aa: SARDPGAGEAGELF
v_call: TRBV20-1
j_call: TRBJ2-2

cdr3_aa: ASSEGSGWLYEQY
v_call: TRBV7-3
j_call: TRBJ2-7

cdr3_aa: ASSLAWSRRGLNTEAF
v_call: TRBV7-6
j_call: TRBJ1-1

cdr3_aa: ASSEGSTGNQPQH
v_call: TRBV6-1
j_call: TRBJ1-5

cdr3_aa: AIRGRGRETQY
v_call: TRBV10-3
j_call: TRBJ2-5

cdr3_aa: ASSPGTPSSTDTQY
v_call: TRBV5-1
j_call: TRBJ2-3

cdr3_aa: ASSLGLLAGKY
v_call: TRBV13
j_call: TRBJ2-5

cdr3_aa: ASSSYAGTGERVAF
v_call: TRBV12-3/TRBV12-4
j_call: TRBJ1-1

cdr3_aa: ATSRDGASHYGYT
v_call: TRBV15
j_call: TRBJ1-2

cdr3_aa: ASSLNSGDTGELF
v_call: TRBV4-1
j_call: TRBJ2-2

cdr3_aa: ASSLDRVDEQF
v_call: TRBV11-2
j_call: TRBJ2-1

cdr3_aa: ASSLGLSPRYNEQF
v_call: TRBV7-2
j_call: TRBJ2-1

cdr3_aa: ASSPGEQEAF
v_call: TRBV11-3
j_call: TRBJ1-1

cdr3_aa: ASSFLSVGLAGVRSYNEQF
v_call: TRBV5-8
j_call: TRBJ2-1

cdr3_aa: ASSSGRTYGYNEQF
v_call: TRBV6-1
j_call: TRBJ2-1

cdr3_aa: ASSALEGLASSEQY
v_call: TRBV7-8
j_call: TRBJ2-7

cdr3_aa: ASSPSDRSQPQH
v_call: TRBV27
j_call: TRBJ1-5

cdr3_aa: ASSPLRFSYEQY
v_call: TRBV6-1
j_call: TRBJ2-7

cdr3_aa: ASSFFSGQGGEQY
v_call: TRBV7-9
j_call: TRBJ2-7

cdr3_aa: ASSFLAGPTDTQY
v_call: TRBV5-1
j_call: TRBJ2-3

cdr3_aa: ASSPYPPYNEQF
v_call: TRBV7-9
j_call: TRBJ2-1

cdr3_aa: SARSRDTEAF
v_call: TRBV20-1
j_call: TRBJ1-1

cdr3_aa: ASSTGTERRTTEAF
v_call: TRBV19
j_call: TRBJ1-1

cdr3_aa: ASSTTGSSYEQY
v_call: TRBV27
j_call: TRBJ2-7

cdr3_aa: ASTPKANYEQY
v_call: TRBV7-8
j_call: TRBJ2-7

cdr3_aa: ASSPQTGYRRAEAF
v_call: TRBV19
j_call: TRBJ1-1

cdr3_aa: ATSRARTGGNYGYT
v_call: TRBV15
j_call: TRBJ1-2

cdr3_aa: ASSEFGGSAYEQY
v_call: TRBV6-1
j_call: TRBJ2-7

cdr3_aa: SARDHMRHGNEKLF
v_call: TRBV20-1
j_call: TRBJ1-4

cdr3_aa: ASSRGGRLNTEAF
v_call: TRBV12-3/TRBV12-4
j_call: TRBJ1-1

cdr3_aa: ASSIVWDRGPFEH
v_call: TRBV19
j_call: TRBJ1-5